This entry describes one T cell receptor (beta chain). The protocol was immunoSEQ multiplex PCR, while the TCRdb copy is restricted to in-frame clones and leaves out a portion. The table has about 130,000 clones, about 88% seen once; the top ten hold roughly 3.4%. The sample is drawn from a study of control samples from healthy donors and cancer patients. The clonotype was recovered from a man aged 50-60 years in good health. Material for sequencing was blood.

CDR3: CASSVLVFADQPQHF. The CDR3 DNA is TGTGCCAGCAGTGTTCTCGTCTTTGCCGATCAGCCCCAGCATTTT. The chain is built from TRBV2 and TRBJ1-5; D gene unclear. CDR1 and CDR2 (germline): SNHLY, FYNNEI. The CDR3 totals 15 residues. V was cut by 4 bases and J by 5 bases, with 15 bases left in between.